This T cell receptor beta chain is from a study of beta chain features in type 1 diabetes. Background on the study: Healthy donors, compared against patients, showed similar age, gender and cell yields.

The authors reverse transcribed all of the isolated RNA, so sequencing captured expressed TCRB transcripts. TCRdb keeps only in-frame clones here, not all; method: immunoSEQ multiplex PCR. The top ten clones hold 2.3% of a sample with roughly 130,000 clones, around 15% of them seen once. A CD45RO/CCR7/CD25/CD127/CD95/CD27 panel sorted naive, central memory, regulatory and stem cell-like memory CD4+ cells. Study-wide findings and caveats: There was a moderate but significant shortening of TCRB CDR3s in all four CD4+ subsets of Type 1 diabetes patients. The study found that naive, central memory and Treg TCRB repertoires appeared more similar in patients than in healthy donors. Here, the possible influence of HLA type (on TCRB rearrangement) remained unresolved.

This clone was counted only a few times. What it binds is not known. The sequenced material came from central memory CD4+ T cells from blood. This TCR was recovered from a man between 25 and 39 years old with type 1 diabetes.

The CDR3 sequence: CASSLGQPSTDTQYF. Here the CDR3 DNA reads TGCGCCAGCAGCCTGGGACAGCCTAGCACAGATACGCAGTATTTT. This rearrangement joins TRBV4-1 to TRBJ2-3; TRBD1 matches at 7 bases. This CDR3 spans 15 amino acids. V lost 4 bases to trimming and J lost 0 bases; unmatched junction nucleotides: 4. CDR1 and CDR2 from the germline V gene are MGHRA and YSYEKL.